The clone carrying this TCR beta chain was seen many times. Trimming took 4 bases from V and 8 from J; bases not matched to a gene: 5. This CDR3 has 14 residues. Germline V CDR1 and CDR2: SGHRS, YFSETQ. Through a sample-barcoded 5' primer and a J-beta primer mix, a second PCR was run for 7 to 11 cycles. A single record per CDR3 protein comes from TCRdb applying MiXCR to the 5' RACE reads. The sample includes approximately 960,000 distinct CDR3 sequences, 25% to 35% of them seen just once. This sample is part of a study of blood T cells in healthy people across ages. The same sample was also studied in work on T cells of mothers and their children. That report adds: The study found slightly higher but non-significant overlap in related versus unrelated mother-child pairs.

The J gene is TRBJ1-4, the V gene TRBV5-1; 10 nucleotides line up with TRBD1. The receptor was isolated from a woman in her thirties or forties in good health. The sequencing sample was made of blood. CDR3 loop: CASSTGTGDEKLFF. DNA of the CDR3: TGCGCCAGCAGCACCGGGACAGGGGACGAAAAACTGTTTTTT.